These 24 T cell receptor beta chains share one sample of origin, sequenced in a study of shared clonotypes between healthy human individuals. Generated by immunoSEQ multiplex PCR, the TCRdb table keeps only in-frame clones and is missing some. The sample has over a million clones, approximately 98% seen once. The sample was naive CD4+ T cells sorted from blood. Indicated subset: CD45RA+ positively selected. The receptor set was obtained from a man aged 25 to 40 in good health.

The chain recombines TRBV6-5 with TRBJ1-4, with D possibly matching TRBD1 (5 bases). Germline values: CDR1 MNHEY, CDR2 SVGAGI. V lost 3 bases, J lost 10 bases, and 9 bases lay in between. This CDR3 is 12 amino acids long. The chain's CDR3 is CASSYRGGKLFF. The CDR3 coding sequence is TGTGCCAGCAGTTATCGGGGGGGAAAACTGTTTTTT.

In DNA, the CDR3 is TGCGCCAGCAGCCGGGACAGCCCTTGGGATCAGCCCCAGCATTTT. This gives the protein CASSRDSPWDQPQHF. The rearrangement links TRBV5-1 to TRBJ1-5; 7 bases agree with TRBD1. The CDR3 has 15 amino acids. With V trimmed by 4 bases and J by 5 bases, 9 bases remained unmatched. The germline gives CDR1 SGHRS, CDR2 YFSETQ.

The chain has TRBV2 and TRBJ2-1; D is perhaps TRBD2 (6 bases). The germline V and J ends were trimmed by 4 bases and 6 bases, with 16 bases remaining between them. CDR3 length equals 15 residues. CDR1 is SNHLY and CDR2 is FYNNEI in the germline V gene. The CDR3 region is CASSALGGKGNEQFF. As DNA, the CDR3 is TGTGCCAGCAGTGCCCTGGGGGGAAAAGGCAATGAGCAGTTCTTC.

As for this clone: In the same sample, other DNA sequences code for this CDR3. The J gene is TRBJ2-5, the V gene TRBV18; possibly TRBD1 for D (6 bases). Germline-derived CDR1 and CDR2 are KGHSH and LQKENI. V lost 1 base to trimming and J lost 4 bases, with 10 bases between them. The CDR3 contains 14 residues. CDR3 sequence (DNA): TGTGCCAGCTCACCACGGGCAGGGGCAGAGACCCAGTACTTC. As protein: CASSPRAGAETQYF.

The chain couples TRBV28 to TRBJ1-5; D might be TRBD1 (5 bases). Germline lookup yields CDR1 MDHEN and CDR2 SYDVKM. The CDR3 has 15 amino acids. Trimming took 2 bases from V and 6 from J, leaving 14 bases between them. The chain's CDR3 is CASSLRTQGAQPQHF. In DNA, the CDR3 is TGTGCCAGCAGTTTACGCACCCAGGGAGCTCAGCCCCAGCATTTT.

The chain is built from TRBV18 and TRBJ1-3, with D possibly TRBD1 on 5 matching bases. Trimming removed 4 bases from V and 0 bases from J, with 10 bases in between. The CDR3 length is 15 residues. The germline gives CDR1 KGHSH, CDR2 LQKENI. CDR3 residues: CASSLAGTSGNTIYF. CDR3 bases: TGTGCCAGCTCACTAGCAGGGACCTCTGGAAACACCATATATTTT.

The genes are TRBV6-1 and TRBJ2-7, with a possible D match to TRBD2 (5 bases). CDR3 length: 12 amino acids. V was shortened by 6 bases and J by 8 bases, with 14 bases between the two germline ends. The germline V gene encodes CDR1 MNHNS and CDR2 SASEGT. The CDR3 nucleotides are TGTGCCAGCAGCCTGGGGAGCTCGCAGCAGTACTTC. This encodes CASSLGSSQQYF.

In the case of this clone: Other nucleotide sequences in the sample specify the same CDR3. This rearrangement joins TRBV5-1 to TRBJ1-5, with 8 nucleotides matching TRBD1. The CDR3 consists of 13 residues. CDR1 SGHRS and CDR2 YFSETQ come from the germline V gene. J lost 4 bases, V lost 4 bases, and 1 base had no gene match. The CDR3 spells CASSRQGNQPQHF. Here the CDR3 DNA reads TGCGCCAGCAGCCGACAGGGGAATCAGCCCCAGCATTTT.

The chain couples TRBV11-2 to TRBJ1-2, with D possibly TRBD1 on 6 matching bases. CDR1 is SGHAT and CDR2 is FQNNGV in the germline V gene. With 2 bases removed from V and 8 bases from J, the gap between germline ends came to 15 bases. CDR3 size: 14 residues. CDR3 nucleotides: TGTGCCAGCAGCTTACCACAGGGTATTCGCGGCTACACCTTC. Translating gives CASSLPQGIRGYTF. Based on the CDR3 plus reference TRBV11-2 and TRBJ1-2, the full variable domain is EAGVAQSPRYKIIEKRQSVAFWCNPISGHATLYWYQQILGQGPKLLIQFQNNGVVDDSQLPKDRFSAERLKGVDSTLKIQPAKLEDSAVYLCASSLPQGIRGYTFGSGTRLTVV.

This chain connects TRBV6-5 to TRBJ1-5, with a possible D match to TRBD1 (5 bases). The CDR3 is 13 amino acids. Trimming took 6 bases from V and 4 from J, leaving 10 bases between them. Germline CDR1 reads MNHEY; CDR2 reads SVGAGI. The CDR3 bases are TGTGCCAGCAGCCAACGGGGGAATCAGCCCCAGCATTTT. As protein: CASSQRGNQPQHF.

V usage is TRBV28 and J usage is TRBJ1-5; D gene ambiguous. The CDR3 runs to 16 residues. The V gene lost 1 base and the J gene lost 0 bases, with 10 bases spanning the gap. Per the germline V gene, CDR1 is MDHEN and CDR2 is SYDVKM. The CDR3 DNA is TGTGCCAGCAGTTTATCCAGACCTTATAGCAATCAGCCCCAGCATTTT. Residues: CASSLSRPYSNQPQHF.

The CDR3 sequence: CASTPDSVYGYTF. The CDR3 coding sequence is TGTGCCAGCACCCCGGACAGCGTCTATGGCTACACCTTC. The J gene is TRBJ1-2, the V gene TRBV11-2; possible D gene TRBD1, 6 bases. Trimming cost V 7 bases and J 4 bases, with 13 bases left between them. The germline V gene has CDR1 SGHAT and CDR2 FQNNGV. The CDR3 loop spans 13 amino acids.

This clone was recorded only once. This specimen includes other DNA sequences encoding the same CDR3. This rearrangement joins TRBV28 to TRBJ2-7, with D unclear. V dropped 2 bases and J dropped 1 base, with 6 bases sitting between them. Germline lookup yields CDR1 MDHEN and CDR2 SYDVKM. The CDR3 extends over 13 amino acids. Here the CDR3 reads CASSLLGSYEQYF. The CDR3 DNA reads TGTGCCAGCAGTTTACTGGGGTCCTACGAGCAGTACTTC.

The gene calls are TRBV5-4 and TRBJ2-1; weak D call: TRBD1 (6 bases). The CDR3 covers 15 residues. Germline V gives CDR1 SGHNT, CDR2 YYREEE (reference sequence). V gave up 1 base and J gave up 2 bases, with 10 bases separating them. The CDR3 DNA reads TGTGCCAGCAGCTTGCACAGGGCCGCCTACAATGAGCAGTTCTTC. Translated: CASSLHRAAYNEQFF.

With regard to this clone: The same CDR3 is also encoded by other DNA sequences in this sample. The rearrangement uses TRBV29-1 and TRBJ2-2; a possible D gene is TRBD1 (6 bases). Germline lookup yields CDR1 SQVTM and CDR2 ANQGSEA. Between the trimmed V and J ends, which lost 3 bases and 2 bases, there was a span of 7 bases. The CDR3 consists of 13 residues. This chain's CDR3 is CSVDRGNTGELFF. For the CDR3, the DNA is TGCAGCGTTGACAGGGGAAACACCGGGGAGCTGTTTTTT.

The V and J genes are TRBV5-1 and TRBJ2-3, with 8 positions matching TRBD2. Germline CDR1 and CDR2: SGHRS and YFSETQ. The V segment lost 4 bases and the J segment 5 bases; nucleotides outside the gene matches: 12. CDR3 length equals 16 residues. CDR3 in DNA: TGCGCCAGCAGCGCTAGGACTAGCCCAAGTAGAGATACGCAGTATTTT. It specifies CASSARTSPSRDTQYF.

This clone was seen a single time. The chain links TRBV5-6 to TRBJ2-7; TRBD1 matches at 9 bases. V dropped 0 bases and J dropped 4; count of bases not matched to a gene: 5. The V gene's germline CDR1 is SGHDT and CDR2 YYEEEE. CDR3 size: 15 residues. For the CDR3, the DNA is TGTGCCAGCAGCTTGGTAGGGACAGGGTTTTACGAGCAGTACTTC. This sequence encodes CASSLVGTGFYEQYF.

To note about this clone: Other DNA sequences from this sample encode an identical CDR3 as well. The CDR3 spells CASSLVGASTDTQYF. CDR3 nucleotide sequence: TGTGCCAGCAGCTTAGTGGGGGCGAGCACAGATACGCAGTATTTT. The chain couples TRBV7-9 to TRBJ2-3; tentatively, D is TRBD1 (6 bases). This CDR3 is 15 amino acids long. The germline V gene has CDR1 SEHNR and CDR2 FQNEAQ (reference sequence). V was pared by 1 base and J by 0 bases, with 8 bases between.

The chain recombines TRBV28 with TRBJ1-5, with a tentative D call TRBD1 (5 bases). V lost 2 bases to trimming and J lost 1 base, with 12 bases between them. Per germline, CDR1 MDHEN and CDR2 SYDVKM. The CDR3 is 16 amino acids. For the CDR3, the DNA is TGTGCCAGCAGTTTAGGGCAGGGAACGAGCAATCAGCCCCAGCATTTT. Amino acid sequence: CASSLGQGTSNQPQHF. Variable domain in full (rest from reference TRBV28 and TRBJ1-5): DVKVTQSSRYLVKRTGEKVFLECVQDMDHENMFWYRQDPGLGLRLIYFSYDVKMKEKGDIPEGYSVSREKKERFSLILESASTNQTSMYLCASSLGQGTSNQPQHFGDGTRLSIL.

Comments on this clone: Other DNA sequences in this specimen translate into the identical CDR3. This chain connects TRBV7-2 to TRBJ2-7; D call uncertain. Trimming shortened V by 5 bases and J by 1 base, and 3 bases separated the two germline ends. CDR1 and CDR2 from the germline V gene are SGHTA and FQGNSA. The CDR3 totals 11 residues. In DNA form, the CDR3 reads TGTGCCAGCAGCCGTTCCTACGAGCAGTACTTC. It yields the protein CASSRSYEQYF.

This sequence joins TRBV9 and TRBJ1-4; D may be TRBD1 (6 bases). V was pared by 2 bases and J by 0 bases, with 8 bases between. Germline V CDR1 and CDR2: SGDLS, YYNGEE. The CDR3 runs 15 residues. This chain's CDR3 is CASSVTGSTNEKLFF. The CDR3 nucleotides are TGTGCCAGCAGCGTGACAGGTTCAACTAATGAAAAACTGTTTTTT.

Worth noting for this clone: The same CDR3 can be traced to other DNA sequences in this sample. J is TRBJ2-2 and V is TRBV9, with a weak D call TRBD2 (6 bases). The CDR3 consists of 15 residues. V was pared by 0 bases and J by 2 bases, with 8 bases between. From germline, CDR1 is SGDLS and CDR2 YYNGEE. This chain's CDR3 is CASSVVGSNTGELFF. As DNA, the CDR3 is TGTGCCAGCAGCGTAGTCGGGAGTAACACCGGGGAGCTGTTTTTT.

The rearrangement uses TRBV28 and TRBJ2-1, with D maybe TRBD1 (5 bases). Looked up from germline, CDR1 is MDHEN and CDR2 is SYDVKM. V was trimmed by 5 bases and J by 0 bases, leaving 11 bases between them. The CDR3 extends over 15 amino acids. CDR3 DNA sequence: TGTGCCAGCAGTCTAAGGGGCAGCTCCTACAATGAGCAGTTCTTC. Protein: CASSLRGSSYNEQFF.

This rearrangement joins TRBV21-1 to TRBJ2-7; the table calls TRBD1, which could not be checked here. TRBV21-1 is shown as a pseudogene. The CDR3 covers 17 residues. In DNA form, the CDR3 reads TGTGCCAGCAGCAATTCCGTAGGGACAGGGTATGACTACGAGCAGTACTTC. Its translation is CASSNSVGTGYDYEQYF.